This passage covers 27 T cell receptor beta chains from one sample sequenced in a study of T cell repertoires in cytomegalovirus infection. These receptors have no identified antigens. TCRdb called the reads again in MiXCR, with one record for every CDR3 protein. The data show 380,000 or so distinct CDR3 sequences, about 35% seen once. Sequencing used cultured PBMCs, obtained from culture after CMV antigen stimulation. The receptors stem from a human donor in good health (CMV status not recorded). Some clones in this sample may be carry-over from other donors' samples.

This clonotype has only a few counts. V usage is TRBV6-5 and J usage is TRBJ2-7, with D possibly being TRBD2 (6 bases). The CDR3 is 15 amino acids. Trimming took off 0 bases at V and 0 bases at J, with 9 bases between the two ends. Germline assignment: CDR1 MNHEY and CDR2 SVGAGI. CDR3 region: CASSYSISGSYEQYF. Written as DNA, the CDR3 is TGTGCCAGCAGTTACTCGATTAGCGGCTCCTACGAGCAGTACTTC.

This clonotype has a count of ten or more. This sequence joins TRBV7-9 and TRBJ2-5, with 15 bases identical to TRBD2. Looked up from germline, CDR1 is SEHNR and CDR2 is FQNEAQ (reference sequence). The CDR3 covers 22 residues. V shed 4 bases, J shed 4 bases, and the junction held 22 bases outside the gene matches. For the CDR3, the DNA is TGTGCCAGCAGCTCGACCCTTGGACTAGCGGGAGGGATAACGCACGCTCGAGAGACCCAGTACTTC. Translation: CASSSTLGLAGGITHARETQYF.

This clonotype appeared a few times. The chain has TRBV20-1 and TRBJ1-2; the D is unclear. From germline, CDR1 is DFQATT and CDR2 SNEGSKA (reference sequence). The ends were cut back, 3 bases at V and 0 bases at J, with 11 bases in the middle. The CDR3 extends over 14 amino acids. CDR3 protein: CSASRAETNYGYTF. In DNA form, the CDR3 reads TGCAGTGCTAGTAGGGCAGAGACTAACTATGGCTACACCTTC.

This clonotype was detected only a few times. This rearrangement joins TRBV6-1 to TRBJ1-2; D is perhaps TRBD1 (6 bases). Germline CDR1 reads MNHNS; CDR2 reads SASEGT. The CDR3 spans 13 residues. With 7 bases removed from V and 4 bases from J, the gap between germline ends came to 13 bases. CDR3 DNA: TGTGCCAGCAATGGGGGGCGCGGCTATGGCTACACCTTC. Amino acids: CASNGGRGYGYTF.

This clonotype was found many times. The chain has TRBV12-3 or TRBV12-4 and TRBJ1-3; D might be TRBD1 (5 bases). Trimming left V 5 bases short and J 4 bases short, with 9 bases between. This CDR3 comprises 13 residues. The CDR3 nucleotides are TGTGCCAGCAGTACAGGTTCCGGAAACACCATATATTTT. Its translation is CASSTGSGNTIYF.

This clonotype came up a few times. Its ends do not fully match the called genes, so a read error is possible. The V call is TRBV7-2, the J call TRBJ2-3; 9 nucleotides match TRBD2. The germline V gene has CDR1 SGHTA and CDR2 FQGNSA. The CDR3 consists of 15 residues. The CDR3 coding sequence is TGTGCCAGCAGCTTTATCAGCGAATATAGCGGGAGTAGGAATTTT. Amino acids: CASSFISEYSGSRNF.

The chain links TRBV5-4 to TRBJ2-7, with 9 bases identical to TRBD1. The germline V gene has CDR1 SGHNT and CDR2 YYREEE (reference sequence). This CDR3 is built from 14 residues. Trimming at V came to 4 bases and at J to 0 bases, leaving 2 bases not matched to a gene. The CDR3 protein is CASSGTGSSYEQYF. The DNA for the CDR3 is TGTGCCAGCAGCGGGACAGGGAGCTCCTACGAGCAGTACTTC.

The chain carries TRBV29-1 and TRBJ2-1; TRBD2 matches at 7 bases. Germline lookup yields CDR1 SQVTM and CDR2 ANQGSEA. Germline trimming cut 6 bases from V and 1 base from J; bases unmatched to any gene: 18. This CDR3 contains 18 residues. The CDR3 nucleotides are TGCAGCGTCTTAGGGGTGGGCGGGAGCCTCGGATCCTACAATGAGCAGTTCTTC. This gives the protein CSVLGVGGSLGSYNEQFF.

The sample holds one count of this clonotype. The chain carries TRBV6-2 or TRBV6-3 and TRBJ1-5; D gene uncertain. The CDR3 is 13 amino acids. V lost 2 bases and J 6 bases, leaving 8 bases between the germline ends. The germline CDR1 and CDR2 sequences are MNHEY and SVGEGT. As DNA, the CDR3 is TGTGCCAGCAGTTACCTCCCGGGTCAGCCCCAGCATTTT. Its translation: CASSYLPGQPQHF.

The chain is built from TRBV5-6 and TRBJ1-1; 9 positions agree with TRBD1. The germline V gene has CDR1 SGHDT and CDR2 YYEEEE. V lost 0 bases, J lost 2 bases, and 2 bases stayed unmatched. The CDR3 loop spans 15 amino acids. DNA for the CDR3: TGTGCCAGCAGCTTGGGGGACAGGGATAACACTGAAGCTTTCTTT. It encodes CASSLGDRDNTEAFF.

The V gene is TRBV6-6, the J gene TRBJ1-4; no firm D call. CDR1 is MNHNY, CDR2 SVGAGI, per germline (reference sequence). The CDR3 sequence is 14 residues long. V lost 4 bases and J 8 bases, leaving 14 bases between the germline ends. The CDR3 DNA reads TGTGCCAGCAGTTCGGGAAACTTGAGGGAAAAACTGTTTTTT. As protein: CASSSGNLREKLFF.

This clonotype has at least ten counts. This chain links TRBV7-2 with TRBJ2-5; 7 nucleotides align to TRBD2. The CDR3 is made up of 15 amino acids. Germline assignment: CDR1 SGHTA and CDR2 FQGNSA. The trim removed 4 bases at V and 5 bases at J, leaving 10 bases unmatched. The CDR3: CASSSPAGPRETQYF. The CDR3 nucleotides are TGTGCCAGCAGCTCCCCAGCGGGACCAAGGGAGACCCAGTACTTC.

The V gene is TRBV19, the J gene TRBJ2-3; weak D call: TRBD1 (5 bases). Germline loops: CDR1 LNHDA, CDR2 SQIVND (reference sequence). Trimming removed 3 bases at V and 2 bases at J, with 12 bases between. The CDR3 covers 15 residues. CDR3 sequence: CASSIFDSYTDTQYF. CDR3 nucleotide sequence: TGTGCCAGTAGTATCTTCGACAGTTACACAGATACGCAGTATTTT.

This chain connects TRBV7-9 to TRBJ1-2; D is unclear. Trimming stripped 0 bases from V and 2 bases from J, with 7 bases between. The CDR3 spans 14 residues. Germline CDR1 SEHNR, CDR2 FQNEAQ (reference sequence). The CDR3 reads CASSLAKANYGYTF. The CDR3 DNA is TGTGCCAGCAGCTTAGCGAAAGCGAACTATGGCTACACCTTC.

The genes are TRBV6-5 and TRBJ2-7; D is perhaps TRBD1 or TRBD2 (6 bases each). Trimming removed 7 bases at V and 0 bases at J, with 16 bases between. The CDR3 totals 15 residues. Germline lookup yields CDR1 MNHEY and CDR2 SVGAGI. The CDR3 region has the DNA TGTGCCAGCAATGAGGGGGGTACGGGCTCCTACGAGCAGTACTTC. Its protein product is CASNEGGTGSYEQYF.

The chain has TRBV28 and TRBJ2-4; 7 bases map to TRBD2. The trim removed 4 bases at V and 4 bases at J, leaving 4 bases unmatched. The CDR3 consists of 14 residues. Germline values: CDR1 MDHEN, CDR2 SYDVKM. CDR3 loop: CASSSSGPKNIQYF. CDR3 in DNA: TGTGCCAGCAGTTCTAGCGGCCCGAAAAACATTCAGTACTTC.

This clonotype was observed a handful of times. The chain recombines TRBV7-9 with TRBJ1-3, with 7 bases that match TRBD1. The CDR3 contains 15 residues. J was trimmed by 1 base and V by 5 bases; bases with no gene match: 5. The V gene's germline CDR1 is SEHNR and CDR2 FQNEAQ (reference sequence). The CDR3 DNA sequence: TGTGCCAGCAGCCAACAGGGGTCATCTGGAAACACCATATATTTT. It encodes CASSQQGSSGNTIYF.

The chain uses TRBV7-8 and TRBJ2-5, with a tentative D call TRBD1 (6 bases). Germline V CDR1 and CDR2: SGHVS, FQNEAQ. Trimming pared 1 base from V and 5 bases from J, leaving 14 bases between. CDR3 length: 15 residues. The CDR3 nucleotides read TGTGCCAGCAGCTTAGGTTCACAGGGCACGGAGACCCAGTACTTC. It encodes CASSLGSQGTETQYF. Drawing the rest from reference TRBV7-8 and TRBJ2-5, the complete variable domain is GAGVSQSPRYKVAKRGQDVALRCDPISGHVSLFWYQQALGQGPEFLTYFQNEAQLDKSGLPSDRFFAERPEGSVSTLKIQRTQQEDSAVYLCASSLGSQGTETQYFGPGTRLLVL.

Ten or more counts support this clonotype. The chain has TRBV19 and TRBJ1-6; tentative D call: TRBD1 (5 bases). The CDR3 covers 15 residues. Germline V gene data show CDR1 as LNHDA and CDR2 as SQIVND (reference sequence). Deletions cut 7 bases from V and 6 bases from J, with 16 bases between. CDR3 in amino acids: CASTGGSGANSPLHF. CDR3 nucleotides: TGTGCCAGTACCGGAGGGAGCGGGGCTAATTCACCCCTCCACTTT.

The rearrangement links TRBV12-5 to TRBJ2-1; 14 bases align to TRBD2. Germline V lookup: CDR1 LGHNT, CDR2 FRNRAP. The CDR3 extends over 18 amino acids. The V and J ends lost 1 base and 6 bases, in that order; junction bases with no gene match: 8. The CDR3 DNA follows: TGTGCTAGTGGTTTGGATCCGGGACTAGCGGGAGTACGCAATGAGCAGTTCTTC. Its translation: CASGLDPGLAGVRNEQFF.

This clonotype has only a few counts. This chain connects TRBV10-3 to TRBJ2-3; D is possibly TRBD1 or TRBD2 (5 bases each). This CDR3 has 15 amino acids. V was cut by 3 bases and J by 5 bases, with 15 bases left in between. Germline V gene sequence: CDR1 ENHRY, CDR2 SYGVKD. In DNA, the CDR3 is TGTGCCATCAGTGACGGTAGAGATGGGGGAGATACGCAGTATTTT. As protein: CAISDGRDGGDTQYF.

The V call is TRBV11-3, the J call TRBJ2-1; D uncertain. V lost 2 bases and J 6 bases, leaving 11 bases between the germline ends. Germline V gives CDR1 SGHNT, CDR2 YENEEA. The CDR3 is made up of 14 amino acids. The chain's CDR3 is CASSLLSWGNEQFF. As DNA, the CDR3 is TGTGCCAGCAGCTTATTGAGCTGGGGCAATGAGCAGTTCTTC.

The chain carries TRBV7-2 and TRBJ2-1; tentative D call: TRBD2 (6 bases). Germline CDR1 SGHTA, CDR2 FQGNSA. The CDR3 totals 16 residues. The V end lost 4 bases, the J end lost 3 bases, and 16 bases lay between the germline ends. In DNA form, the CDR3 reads TGTGCCAGCAGCTCTGGCGGGCGGGGCCGCTACAATGAGCAGTTCTTC. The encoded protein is CASSSGGRGRYNEQFF.

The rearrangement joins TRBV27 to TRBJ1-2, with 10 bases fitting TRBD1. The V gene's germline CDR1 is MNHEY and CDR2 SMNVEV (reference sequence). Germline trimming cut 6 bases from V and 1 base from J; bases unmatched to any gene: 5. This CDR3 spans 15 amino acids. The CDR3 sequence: CASRTGGAVNYGYTF. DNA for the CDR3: TGTGCCAGCAGGACAGGGGGCGCGGTTAACTATGGCTACACCTTC.

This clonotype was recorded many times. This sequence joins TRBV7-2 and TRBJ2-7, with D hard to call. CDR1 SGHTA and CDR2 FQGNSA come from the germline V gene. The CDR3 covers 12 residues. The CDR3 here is CASSKMVQHLSV. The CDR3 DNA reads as TGTGCCAGCAGCAAGATGGTCCAACATTTGAGTGTC.

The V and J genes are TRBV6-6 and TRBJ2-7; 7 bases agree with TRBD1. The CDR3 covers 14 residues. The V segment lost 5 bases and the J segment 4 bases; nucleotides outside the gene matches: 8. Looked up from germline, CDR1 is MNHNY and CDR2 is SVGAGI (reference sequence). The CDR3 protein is CASSTRETGYEQYF. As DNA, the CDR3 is TGTGCCAGCAGTACTCGCGAGACAGGGTACGAGCAGTACTTC.

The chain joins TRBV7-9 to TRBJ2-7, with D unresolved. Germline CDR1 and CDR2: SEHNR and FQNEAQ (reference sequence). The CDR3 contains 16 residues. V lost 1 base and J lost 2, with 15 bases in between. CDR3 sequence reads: CASSLVGLGHPYEQYF. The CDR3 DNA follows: TGTGCCAGCAGCTTAGTGGGGTTGGGCCACCCCTACGAGCAGTACTTC.